The clone carrying this TCR beta chain showed up many times. The data were obtained in a study of neurological immune-mediated disorders. PBMCs numbering 2 million and stored at -80 C yielded the unsorted libraries. Synthesis of cDNA used 5'RACE (with 10-nucleotide random UMIs). A single run covered 15-18 subjects with over 200 million TCR-beta sequences. TCRdb recomputed calls from the 5' RACE reads with MiXCR, one row per CDR3 protein. The sample records roughly 71,000 distinct CDR3 sequences, around 3.9% being singletons. V was shortened by 2 bases and J by 3 bases, with 15 bases between the two germline ends. CDR3 length: 15 amino acids. Per the germline V gene, CDR1 is SGHRS and CDR2 is YFSETQ.

The receptor was isolated from a man aged 25-45 years with multiple sclerosis. What was sequenced was PBMCs. This sequence joins TRBV5-1 and TRBJ2-7, with D perhaps assigned TRBD1 or TRBD2 (6 bases each). This CDR3 is CASSFGGAFNYEQYF. The DNA of the CDR3 is TGCGCCAGCAGCTTCGGGGGCGCGTTCAACTACGAGCAGTACTTC.